This T cell receptor (beta chain) was sequenced in a study of neurological immune-mediated disorders. General observations from the study: Expansion of TCR clones was greatest in HTLV-1-associated myelopathy and smallest in multiple sclerosis, where it fell below that of healthy controls.

CDR1 is DFQATT and CDR2 is SNEGSKA in the germline V gene (reference sequence). This CDR3 region has 14 residues. With V trimmed by 0 bases and J by 3 bases, 5 bases remained unmatched. There are many counts of this clonotype. What it recognizes is unknown. Each CDR3 protein gets one entry after TCRdb re-called the 5' RACE reads with MiXCR. The data show under 70,000 distinct CDR3 sequences, with approximately 5.2% seen just once and 2.8% held by the top ten. Material for sequencing was PBMCs. V is TRBV20-1 and J is TRBJ2-7; 7 bases align to TRBD1. The clonotype was recovered from a young woman with multiple sclerosis. The CDR3 bases are TGCAGTGCTAGAGATGGGGACAGCGGCTACGAGCAGTACTTC. It encodes CSARDGDSGYEQYF.